A single sample is the source of the 24 T cell receptor beta chains below, sequenced in a study of blood T cell repertoires in COVID-19. The data were produced by immunoSEQ multiplex PCR, yet TCRdb's version contains in-frame clones alone and is incomplete. Of 200,000 to 300,000 clones in the sample, 84% were seen once. Source material: peripheral blood. All receptors come from a man aged 35-49 years who had recovered from COVID-19.

The chain carries TRBV5-6 and TRBJ1-1, with 9 nucleotides matching TRBD1. J lost 6 bases, V lost 4 bases, and 10 bases had no gene match. Germline lookup yields CDR1 SGHDT and CDR2 YYEEEE. CDR3 length: 15 amino acids. The CDR3: CASSPPGQGDAEAFF. For the CDR3, the DNA is TGTGCCAGCAGCCCCCCGGGACAGGGTGACGCTGAAGCTTTCTTT.

The rearrangement joins TRBV20-1 to TRBJ1-5, with 9 bases aligning to TRBD1. V was pared by 3 bases and J by 2 bases, with 5 bases of the junction left unmatched. Germline V lookup: CDR1 DFQATT, CDR2 SNEGSKA (reference sequence). CDR3 length: 15 residues. CDR3 DNA sequence: TGCAGTGCTAGTGGGACAGGGCGCGGCAATCAGCCCCAGCATTTT. Amino acid sequence: CSASGTGRGNQPQHF.

The rearrangement joins TRBV7-6 to TRBJ1-3; 9 bases agree with TRBD1. V dropped 1 base and J dropped 4; count of bases not matched to a gene: 5. Germline CDR1 reads SGHVS; CDR2 reads FNYEAQ. This CDR3 has 16 amino acids. The CDR3 reads CASSLGGTGQGNTIYF. In DNA form, the CDR3 reads TGTGCCAGCAGCTTAGGAGGGACAGGGCAAGGAAACACCATATATTTT.

The sample holds a few counts of this clone. The chain links TRBV9 to TRBJ2-2; possible D gene TRBD2, 6 bases. V dropped 4 bases and J dropped 0 bases, with 13 bases sitting between them. The CDR3 totals 16 residues. Looked up from germline, CDR1 is SGDLS and CDR2 is YYNGEE. CDR3 bases: TGTGCCAGCAGCCCCCTCGGGACTTCGAACACCGGGGAGCTGTTTTTT. Protein sequence: CASSPLGTSNTGELFF.

The chain is built from TRBV27 and TRBJ2-5, with 13 bases aligning to TRBD2. Per the germline V gene, CDR1 is MNHEY and CDR2 is SMNVEV (reference sequence). The junction had 4 bases not matched to a gene; V was cut back by 4 bases and J by 5 bases. The CDR3 has 15 residues. DNA for the CDR3: TGTGCCAGCAGTTCACTAGCGGGAGGGCCGGAGACCCAGTACTTC. Encoded protein: CASSSLAGGPETQYF.

The chain uses TRBV6-2 or TRBV6-3 and TRBJ1-2; D call uncertain. The germline CDR1 and CDR2 sequences are MNHEY and SVGEGT. This CDR3 is 14 amino acids long. Between the trimmed V and J ends, which lost 6 bases and 2 bases, there was a span of 13 bases. The CDR3 DNA is TGTGCCAGCAGCTCGGTCCGGAGGAACTATGGCTACACCTTC. Translating it yields CASSSVRRNYGYTF.

The genes are TRBV6-5 and TRBJ1-2, with D hard to call. V gave up 6 bases and J gave up 2 bases, with 10 bases separating them. Germline V gene data show CDR1 as MNHEY and CDR2 as SVGAGI. CDR3 size: 13 residues. The CDR3 coding sequence is TGTGCCAGCAGAGAGTCCAAAAACTATGGCTACACCTTC. This gives the protein CASRESKNYGYTF.

This clone was seen once. This chain joins TRBV5-4 and TRBJ2-7; TRBD2 matches 11 bases. The trim removed 5 bases at V and 0 bases at J, leaving 4 bases unmatched. Germline V gene data show CDR1 as SGHNT and CDR2 as YYREEE (reference sequence). The CDR3 covers 15 residues. The CDR3 DNA reads as TGTGCCAGCAGTAAAGGACTAGCGGGCTCCTACGAGCAGTACTTC. Amino acids: CASSKGLAGSYEQYF.

This clone was observed many times. V gene TRBV10-1 combines with J gene TRBJ2-2, with 8 nucleotides matching TRBD1. The CDR3 is 18 amino acids. V lost 3 bases and J lost 6; bases outside the gene matches: 15. Germline assignment: CDR1 WNHNN and CDR2 SYGVQD (reference sequence). The DNA of the CDR3 is TGCGCCAGCAGTGATCCAGGGGGCCCGTCAGTTTTCCCCGGGGAGCTGTTTTTT. Its protein product is CASSDPGGPSVFPGELFF.

The DNA of the CDR3 is TGTGCCAGCAGCGTAGCACTAGCGGGAGAGCAAAATGAGCAGTTCTTC. Translated, it gives CASSVALAGEQNEQFF. The chain recombines TRBV9 with TRBJ2-1; 11 bases agree with TRBD2. Germline V CDR1 and CDR2: SGDLS, YYNGEE. V lost 0 bases, J lost 7 bases, and 6 bases stayed unmatched. The CDR3 covers 16 residues. Full variable domain (missing parts from reference TRBV9 and TRBJ2-1): DSGVTQTPKHLITATGQRVTLRCSPRSGDLSVYWYQQSLDQGLQFLIQYYNGEERAKGNILERFSAQQFPDLHSELNLSSLELGDSALYFCASSVALAGEQNEQFFGPGTRLTVL.

This chain links TRBV10-2 with TRBJ1-1; 9 bases map to TRBD1. The V gene end was trimmed by 6 bases and the J gene end by 4 bases; junction bases not matched to a gene: 0. CDR3 length: 12 amino acids. Germline V lookup: CDR1 WSHSY, CDR2 SAAADI. DNA for the CDR3: TGCGCCAGCAGGACAGGGGGCACTGAAGCTTTCTTT. This codes for CASRTGGTEAFF.

V usage is TRBV7-2 and J usage is TRBJ2-2, with D uncertain. Germline values: CDR1 SGHTA, CDR2 FQGNSA. The CDR3 consists of 13 residues. V was clipped by 5 bases and J by 5 bases, with 9 bases between them. The CDR3 region is CASSARQTGELFF. CDR3 nucleotides: TGTGCCAGCAGCGCGAGACAAACCGGGGAGCTGTTTTTT.

The chain uses TRBV7-8 and TRBJ2-1, with D possibly being TRBD2 (6 bases). Germline values: CDR1 SGHVS, CDR2 FQNEAQ. The ends were cut back, 7 bases at V and 7 bases at J, with 14 bases in the middle. The CDR3 runs 13 residues. The CDR3 here is CASNLKGGNEQFF. CDR3 nucleotides: TGTGCCAGCAACCTTAAGGGAGGAAATGAGCAGTTCTTC.

This chain connects TRBV12-3 or TRBV12-4 to TRBJ1-2, with 8 bases aligning to TRBD1. This CDR3 is 13 amino acids long. V lost 2 bases, J lost 7 bases, and 3 bases stayed unmatched. CDR3 sequence (DNA): TGTGCCAGCAGTTTACAGGGGGCAGTTGGCTACACCTTC. This translates into CASSLQGAVGYTF.

In this sample, this clone turned up once. The V gene is TRBV9, the J gene TRBJ2-1; 8 bases match TRBD2. Trimming removed 2 bases from V and 6 bases from J; junction bases left unmatched: 13. CDR3 length: 17 amino acids. Germline V gene lookup returns CDR1 SGDLS and CDR2 YYNGEE. The CDR3 spells CASSVVDTGGPVNEQFF. DNA of the CDR3: TGTGCCAGCAGCGTGGTCGATACGGGAGGGCCGGTCAATGAGCAGTTCTTC.

V and J are TRBV4-1 and TRBJ2-3, with D hard to call. CDR3 length: 14 residues. V gave up 1 base and J gave up 0 bases, with 5 bases separating them. The germline V gene encodes CDR1 MGHRA and CDR2 YSYEKL. DNA of the CDR3: TGCGCCAGCAGCCAAGCGTCCAGCACAGATACGCAGTATTTT. Its protein product is CASSQASSTDTQYF.

The chain combines TRBV29-1 with TRBJ1-1, with a weak D call TRBD1 (6 bases). Per the germline V gene, CDR1 is SQVTM and CDR2 is ANQGSEA. V lost 8 bases to trimming and J lost 4 bases, with 14 bases between them. The CDR3 covers 12 residues. The CDR3 DNA follows: TGCAGCTGGGGGCGGGGGAGCACTGAAGCTTTCTTT. The encoded protein is CSWGRGSTEAFF.

The V and J genes are TRBV19 and TRBJ1-1; no reliable D call. Germline CDR1 and CDR2: LNHDA and SQIVND (reference sequence). V was shortened by 4 bases and J by 0 bases, with 6 bases between the two germline ends. CDR3 size: 13 residues. The CDR3 here is CASSNSVNTEAFF. The CDR3 DNA reads TGTGCCAGTAGTAATTCTGTGAACACTGAAGCTTTCTTT.

J is TRBJ1-1 and V is TRBV18; 9 nucleotides agree with TRBD1. CDR1 and CDR2 (germline): KGHSH, LQKENI. The CDR3 runs to 15 residues. V trimming: 4 bases; J trimming: 1 base; junction bases outside the gene matches: 4. CDR3 region: CASSHRGPSNTEAFF. Here the CDR3 DNA reads TGTGCCAGCTCACACAGGGGGCCATCGAACACTGAAGCTTTCTTT.

This clone was recorded at least ten times. The chain couples TRBV7-9 to TRBJ1-3, with D hard to call. The CDR3 has 13 amino acids. The germline gives CDR1 SEHNR, CDR2 FQNEAQ (reference sequence). The V and J ends lost 5 bases and 2 bases respectively, with 7 bases between them. The CDR3 here is CASSPGAGNTIYF. CDR3 nucleotide sequence: TGTGCCAGCAGCCCGGGAGCTGGAAACACCATATATTTT.

The gene calls are TRBV10-1 and TRBJ2-3, with a tentative D call TRBD2 (6 bases). Germline values: CDR1 WNHNN, CDR2 SYGVQD (reference sequence). The CDR3 consists of 17 residues. Trimming removed 8 bases at V and 1 base at J, with 22 bases between. The CDR3 region is CASGPSGSGWGTDTQYF. CDR3 coding DNA: TGCGCCAGCGGACCCTCCGGGAGCGGGTGGGGCACAGATACGCAGTATTTT.

This clone was recorded a few times. The V call is TRBV30, the J call TRBJ2-1, with D maybe TRBD1 (5 bases). Germline V lookup: CDR1 GTSNPN, CDR2 SVGIG (reference sequence). This CDR3 spans 14 amino acids. The V end was cut by 8 bases, the J end by 6 bases, with 20 bases between. Here the CDR3 reads CAGKDIRSRNEQFF. The CDR3 nucleotides are TGTGCCGGGAAGGACATCCGGTCCCGCAATGAGCAGTTCTTC. Drawing the rest from reference TRBV30 and TRBJ2-1, the complete variable domain is SQTIHQWPATLVQPVGSPLSLECTVEGTSNPNLYWYRQAAGRGLQLLFYSVGIGQISSEVPQNLSASRPQDRQFILSSKKLLLSDSGFYLCAGKDIRSRNEQFFGPGTRLTVL.

The rearrangement links TRBV9 to TRBJ2-3; possible D gene TRBD1, 6 bases. Germline CDR1 reads SGDLS; CDR2 reads YYNGEE. This CDR3 has 13 residues. The V and J ends lost 1 base and 10 bases respectively, with 13 bases between them. CDR3 sequence: CASSVRTAAPQYF. For the CDR3, the DNA is TGTGCCAGCAGCGTACGGACAGCCGCTCCGCAGTATTTT.

The V gene is TRBV7-6, the J gene TRBJ2-5, with TRBD2 matching over 9 bases. This CDR3 is built from 16 residues. With V trimmed by 1 base and J by 2 bases, 5 bases remained unmatched. Germline V lookup: CDR1 SGHVS, CDR2 FNYEAQ. The CDR3 protein is CASSLGLGLAQETQYF. CDR3 DNA: TGTGCCAGCAGCTTAGGGCTGGGACTAGCTCAAGAGACCCAGTACTTC.